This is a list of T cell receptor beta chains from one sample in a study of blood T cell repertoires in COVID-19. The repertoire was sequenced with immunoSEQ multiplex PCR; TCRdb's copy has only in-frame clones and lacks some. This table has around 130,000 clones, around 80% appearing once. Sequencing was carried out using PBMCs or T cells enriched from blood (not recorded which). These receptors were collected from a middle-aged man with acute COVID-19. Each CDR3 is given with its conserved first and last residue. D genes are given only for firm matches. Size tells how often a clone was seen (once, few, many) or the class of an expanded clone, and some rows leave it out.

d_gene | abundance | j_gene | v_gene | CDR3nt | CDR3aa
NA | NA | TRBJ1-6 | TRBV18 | TGTGCCAGCTCACCCCCCGGAAGGGGCCGCTATAATTCACCCCTCCACTTT | CASSPPGRGRYNSPLHF
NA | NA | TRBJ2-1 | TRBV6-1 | TGTGCCAGCAGTGCAGCCGGTGTCGACAATGAGCAGTTCTTC | CASSAAGVDNEQFF
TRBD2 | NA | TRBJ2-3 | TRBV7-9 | TGTGCCAGCAGTCGACTAGCGGGTGCCACAGATACGCAGTATTTT | CASSRLAGATDTQYF
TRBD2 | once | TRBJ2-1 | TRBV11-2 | TGTGCCAGCAGCCCACCGGGACTAAGGACAAATGAGCAGTTCTTC | CASSPPGLRTNEQFF
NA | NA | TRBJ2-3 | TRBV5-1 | TGCGCCAGCAGCTTGAACTTACCCCCGGATACGCAGTATTTT | CASSLNLPPDTQYF
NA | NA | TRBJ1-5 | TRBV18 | TGTGCCAGCTCACCCCAGGGGAATAGCAATCAGCCCCAGCATTTT | CASSPQGNSNQPQHF
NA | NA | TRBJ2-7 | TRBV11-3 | TGTGCCAGCAGCCAGGGGAGCTCCTACGAGCAGTACTTC | CASSQGSSYEQYF
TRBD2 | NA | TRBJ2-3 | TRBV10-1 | TGCGCCAGCAGTGACGGGAGGATGGAAGATACGCAGTATTTT | CASSDGRMEDTQYF
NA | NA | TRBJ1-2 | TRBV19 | TGTGCCAGTGGGCCTCCGAAAAACTATGGCTACACCTTC | CASGPPKNYGYTF
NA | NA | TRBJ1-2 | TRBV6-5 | TGTGCCAGCAGTTACCGCCAGGCCTTCTATGGCTACACCTTC | CASSYRQAFYGYTF
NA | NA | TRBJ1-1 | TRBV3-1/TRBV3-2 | TGTGCCAGCAGCCAACGAATGGGGGCGTTTGAAGCTTTCTTT | CASSQRMGAFEAFF
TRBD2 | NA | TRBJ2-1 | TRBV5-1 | TGCGCCAGCAGCTTGACACTAGCGGAGGTAAACAATGAGCAGTTCTTC | CASSLTLAEVNNEQFF
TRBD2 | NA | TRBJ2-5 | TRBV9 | TGTGCCAGCAGCGAACCGGGACTAGAAAAAGAGACCCAGTACTTC | CASSEPGLEKETQYF
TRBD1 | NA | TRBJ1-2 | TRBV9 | TGTGCCAGCAGCGTAACAGGGGATAACTATGGCTACACCTTC | CASSVTGDNYGYTF
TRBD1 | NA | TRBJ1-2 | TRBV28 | TGTGCCAGCAGTGCGACAGGGGGCTATGGCTACACCTTC | CASSATGGYGYTF
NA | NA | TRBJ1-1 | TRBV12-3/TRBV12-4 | TGTGCCAGCAGTTTAGAGGGGCCTGAAGCTTTCTTT | CASSLEGPEAFF
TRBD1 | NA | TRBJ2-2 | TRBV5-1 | TGCGCCAGCAGCTTGATGGGACAGGGGGCAGCCGGGGAGCTGTTTTTT | CASSLMGQGAAGELFF
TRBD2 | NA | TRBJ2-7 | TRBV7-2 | TGTGCCAGCAGCTTGGGGCCCTTAGGAGCGGGAGGTACGGGGGAGCAGTACTTC | CASSLGPLGAGGTGEQYF
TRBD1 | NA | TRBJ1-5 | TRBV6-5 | TGTGCCAGCAGTATACAGGGGTCTGGCAATCAGCCCCAGCATTTT | CASSIQGSGNQPQHF
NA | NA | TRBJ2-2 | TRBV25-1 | TGTGCCAGTCGCCTGGGACAGACTAGTATACCGAACACCGGGGAGCTGTTTTTT | CASRLGQTSIPNTGELFF
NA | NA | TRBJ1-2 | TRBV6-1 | TGTGCCAGCAGTGAAGGGGGCTCCTTCTATGGCTACACCTTC | CASSEGGSFYGYTF
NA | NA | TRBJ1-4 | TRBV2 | TGTGCCAGCGAGAGAAGGCGGGAAAAACTGTTTTTT | CASERRREKLFF
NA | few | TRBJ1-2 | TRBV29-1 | TGCAGCGTTGGAGTGGTGGGGCGCGACTATGGCTACACCTTC | CSVGVVGRDYGYTF
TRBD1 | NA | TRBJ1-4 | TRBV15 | TGTGCCACCAGCGGATCAGGGGGAACAAATGAAAAACTGTTTTTT | CATSGSGGTNEKLFF
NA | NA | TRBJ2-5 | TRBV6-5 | TGTGCCAGCGCCCGGGACCAAGAGACCCAGTACTTC | CASARDQETQYF
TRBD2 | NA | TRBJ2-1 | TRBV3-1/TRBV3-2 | TGTGCCAGCAGCCACCCAAGGACGGAGCGGGGGGGTAATGAGCAGTTCTTC | CASSHPRTERGGNEQFF
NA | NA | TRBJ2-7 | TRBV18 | TGTGCCAGCTCACCCCGAGAGACAGTCACCTACGAGCAGTACTTC | CASSPRETVTYEQYF
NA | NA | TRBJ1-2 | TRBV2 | TGTGCCAGCAGTGACTGGCAGGTTAACTATGGCTACACCTTC | CASSDWQVNYGYTF
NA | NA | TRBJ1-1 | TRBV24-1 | TGTGCCTCTCGGGGGGTAGAGGGCACTGAAGCTTTCTTT | CASRGVEGTEAFF
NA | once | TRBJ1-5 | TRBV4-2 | TGTGCCAGCAGCCAGGGCTCGGGGGGAGAGAGCAATCAGCCCCAGCATTTT | CASSQGSGGESNQPQHF